This T cell receptor beta chain was captured in a study of blood T cell repertoires in COVID-19 (dated by TCRdb to the early 2020s). For context, the study as a whole: Samples covering the acute and convalescent phases of COVID-19 were provided by collaborators in the United States, Italy and Spain. Sample metadata almost always included a de-identified subject ID, COVID-19 status, age in years and sex. The repertoires were released in a freely available public database meant as a resource for research on the immune response to SARS-CoV-2. Subjects who had been exposed to COVID-19, were actively infected with it, or had recovered from it provided the deeply sampled blood TCRbeta repertoires that made up the dataset. HLA class I and class II types, where available, came from metadata supplied by the sample provider rather than from assay-based typing. The material from the prospective study consisted of cDNA or gDNA derived from T cells, B-cell-depleted T cells, or PBMCs. Samples came from the ongoing ImmuneRACE study (first 160 participants) plus 1,254 subjects from 6 global collaborators.

Each collaborating institution followed its own protocols to collect whole blood in K2EDTA tubes. For TCRbeta analysis, collaborator samples were shipped as frozen whole blood, as isolated PBMCs, or as DNA extracted from either sample type. General findings and caveats noted by the study authors: The amount of clinical and demographic metadata varied by source and participant and was provided uncurated.

The immunoSEQ Assay, a bias-controlled multiplex PCR, was used to amplify TCRbeta CDR3 regions from genomic DNA. For the original study's pipeline: Nucleated cell counts per sample were estimated from amplification of reference gene primers within the assay. To quantify the absolute abundance of each unique TCRbeta CDR3 rearrangement, sequence reads were collapsed and filtered. For each sample, productive Simpson clonality was calculated as the square root of Simpson's diversity index over productive rearrangements. TCRdb stores this immuneACCESS table with in-frame sequences only. Part of the clones is absent; in the studies checked, under half of the shortfall reflects unresolved V genes, and no reason is known for the rest. V and J calls and clone size are copied from that table; D and trimming were computed from the DNA. This sample lists about 130,000 clones; approximately 84% were detected once. Of the sample, about 15% falls within the top ten clones.

This clone was recorded once. What antigen it recognizes has not been identified. The record has no base qualities; no much larger clone is one base away. A distance of 8 bases separates the germline ends of V and J, which lose 6 bases and 4 bases respectively. From a lookup of the germline V gene, CDR1 and CDR2 are SGHDT and YYEEEE. The CDR3 spans 12 residues, from the cysteine through the phenylalanine. Only the CDR3 DNA is retained, 36 bases long and in frame from the first base. This sequence uses TRBV5-6 and TRBJ2-1, with the D gene uncertain. The sequence derives from a woman older than 75 with acute or convalescent COVID-19. The sample taken for sequencing was peripheral blood. The base sequence is TGTGCCAGCACAACAGAATACAATGAGCAGTTCTTC. The encoded protein is CASTTEYNEQFF. The full variable domain, with segments outside the CDR3 supplied by the reference TRBV5-6 and TRBJ2-1 proteins, appears as DAGVTQSPTHLIKTRGQQVTLRCSPKSGHDTVSWYQQALGQGPQFIFQYYEEEERQRGNFPDRFSGHQFPNYSSELNVNALLLGDSALYLCASTTEYNEQFFGPGTRLTVL.